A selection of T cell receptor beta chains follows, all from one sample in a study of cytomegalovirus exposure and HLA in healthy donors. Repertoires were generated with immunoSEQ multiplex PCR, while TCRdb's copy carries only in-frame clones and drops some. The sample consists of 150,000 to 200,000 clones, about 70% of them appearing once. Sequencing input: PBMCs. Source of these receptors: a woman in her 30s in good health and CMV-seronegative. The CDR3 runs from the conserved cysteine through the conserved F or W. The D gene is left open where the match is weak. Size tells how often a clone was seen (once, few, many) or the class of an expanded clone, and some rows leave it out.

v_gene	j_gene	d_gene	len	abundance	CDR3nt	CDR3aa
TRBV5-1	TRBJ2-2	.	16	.	TGCGCCAGCAGCTTGGGTGGGCAGGCGAACACCGGGGAGCTGTTTTTT	CASSLGGQANTGELFF
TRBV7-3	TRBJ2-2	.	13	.	TGTGCCACCGGAGACGCGAACACCGGGGAGCTGTTTTTT	CATGDANTGELFF
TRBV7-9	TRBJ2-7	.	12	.	TGTGCCAGCAGTTCTAGCTCCTACGAGCAGTACTTC	CASSSSSYEQYF
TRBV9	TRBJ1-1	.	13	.	TGTGCCAGCAGCGTAGCAGGGAACACTGAAGCTTTCTTT	CASSVAGNTEAFF
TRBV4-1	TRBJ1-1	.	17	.	TGCGCCAGCAGCCAAGATCGTAGGGGCGCACTGAACACTGAAGCTTTCTTT	CASSQDRRGALNTEAFF
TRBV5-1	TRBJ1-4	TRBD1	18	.	TGCGCCAGCAGCGTGGCGGCAGGGGGCAGGGATTCTAATGAAAAACTGTTTTTT	CASSVAAGGRDSNEKLFF
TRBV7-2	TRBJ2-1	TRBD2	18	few	TGTGCCAGCAGCTTAGAAGGGACTAGCGGGAGATTTTTTAATGAGCAGTTCTTC	CASSLEGTSGRFFNEQFF
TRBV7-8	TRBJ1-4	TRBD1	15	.	TGTGCCAGCAGCAACCGGGACAGCACTAATGAAAAACTGTTTTTT	CASSNRDSTNEKLFF
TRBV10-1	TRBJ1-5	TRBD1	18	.	TGCGCCAGCAGTGATTCCCCCCAGACAGGGGTAGTAGATCAGCCCCAGCATTTT	CASSDSPQTGVVDQPQHF
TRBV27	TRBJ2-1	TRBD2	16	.	TGTGCCAGCACCTCTCCAGGGACTAGGGAATACAATGAGCAGTTCTTC	CASTSPGTREYNEQFF
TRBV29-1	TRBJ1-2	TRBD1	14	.	TGCAGCGTAAAATCCCAGGGGGCGCGAGATGGCTACACCTTC	CSVKSQGARDGYTF
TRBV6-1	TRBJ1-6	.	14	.	TGTGCCAGCAGCCAGGGGTCGGAAAATTCACCCCTCCACTTT	CASSQGSENSPLHF
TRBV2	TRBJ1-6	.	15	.	TGTGCCAGCAGTGGGGGCCAGCTGATTAATTCACCCCTCCACTTT	CASSGGQLINSPLHF
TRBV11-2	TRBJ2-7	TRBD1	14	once	TGTGCCAGCAGCCCGGGACAGGGACCCTACGAGCAGTACTTC	CASSPGQGPYEQYF
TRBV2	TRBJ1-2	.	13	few	TGTGCCAGCAGTGGGGACTCGATTGTCCCCTACACCTTC	CASSGDSIVPYTF
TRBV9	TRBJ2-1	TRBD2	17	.	TGTGCCAGCAGTCAAGGGGGAAGACTAGCGGGCCCTAATGAGCAGTTCTTC	CASSQGGRLAGPNEQFF
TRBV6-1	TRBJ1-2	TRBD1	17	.	TGTGCCAGCAGTGAGGGGACAGGGGCCGGGTGGGTCTATGGCTACACCTTC	CASSEGTGAGWVYGYTF
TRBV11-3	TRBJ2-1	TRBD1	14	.	TGTGCCAGCAGCTGGGACAGCCACTACAATGAGCAGTTCTTC	CASSWDSHYNEQFF
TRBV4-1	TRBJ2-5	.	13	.	TGCGCCAGCAGCCGGGTGATGAGGGAGACCCAGTACTTC	CASSRVMRETQYF
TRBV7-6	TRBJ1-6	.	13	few	TGTGCCAGCAGCTGGGCAGTTAATTCACCCCTCCACTTT	CASSWAVNSPLHF
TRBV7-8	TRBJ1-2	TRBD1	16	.	TGTGCCAGCAGCTTATTCGGGACAGGGTTCAGCTATGGCTACACCTTC	CASSLFGTGFSYGYTF
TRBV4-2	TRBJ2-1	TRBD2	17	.	TGTGCCAGCAGCCAAGGGAGAGCGGGACCAACCTACAATGAGCAGTTCTTC	CASSQGRAGPTYNEQFF
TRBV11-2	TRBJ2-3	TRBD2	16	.	TGTGCCAGCAGCCAACCATTAGCGGGAGCTAGAGATACGCAGTATTTT	CASSQPLAGARDTQYF
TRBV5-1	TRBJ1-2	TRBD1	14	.	TGCGCCAGCAGCGCGGGACAGGGAAGACATGGCTACACCTTC	CASSAGQGRHGYTF
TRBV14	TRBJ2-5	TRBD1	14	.	TGTGCCAGCAGCCAGGGGACAGGGCAAGAGACCCAGTACTTC	CASSQGTGQETQYF
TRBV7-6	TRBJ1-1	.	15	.	TGTGCCAGCAGCCCATCACAGGGATGGGGCACTGAAGCTTTCTTT	CASSPSQGWGTEAFF
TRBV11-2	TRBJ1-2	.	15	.	TGTGCCAGCAGCTTAGACATCCAGGGGAACTATGGCTACACCTTC	CASSLDIQGNYGYTF
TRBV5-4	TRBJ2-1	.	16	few	TGTGCCAGCAGCTTGGAAAGCATTCGCTCCTACAATGAGCAGTTCTTC	CASSLESIRSYNEQFF
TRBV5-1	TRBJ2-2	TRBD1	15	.	TGCGCCAGCAGCAGGGGACAGAAGCACACCGGGGAGCTGTTTTTT	CASSRGQKHTGELFF
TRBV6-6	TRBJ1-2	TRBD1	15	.	TGTGCCAGCAGTTACTCGGGGGACAGGGCGTTCGGCTACACCTTC	CASSYSGDRAFGYTF
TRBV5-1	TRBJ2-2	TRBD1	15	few	TGCGCCAGCAGCCCGGGACAGGGGGCGGCCGGGGAGCTGTTTTTT	CASSPGQGAAGELFF
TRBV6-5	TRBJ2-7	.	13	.	TGTGCCAGCTCACGGTTGCTCTTATACGAGCAGTACTTC	CASSRLLLYEQYF
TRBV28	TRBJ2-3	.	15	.	TGTGCCAGCAGACCCCATGGGGGACTCACAGATACGCAGTATTTT	CASRPHGGLTDTQYF